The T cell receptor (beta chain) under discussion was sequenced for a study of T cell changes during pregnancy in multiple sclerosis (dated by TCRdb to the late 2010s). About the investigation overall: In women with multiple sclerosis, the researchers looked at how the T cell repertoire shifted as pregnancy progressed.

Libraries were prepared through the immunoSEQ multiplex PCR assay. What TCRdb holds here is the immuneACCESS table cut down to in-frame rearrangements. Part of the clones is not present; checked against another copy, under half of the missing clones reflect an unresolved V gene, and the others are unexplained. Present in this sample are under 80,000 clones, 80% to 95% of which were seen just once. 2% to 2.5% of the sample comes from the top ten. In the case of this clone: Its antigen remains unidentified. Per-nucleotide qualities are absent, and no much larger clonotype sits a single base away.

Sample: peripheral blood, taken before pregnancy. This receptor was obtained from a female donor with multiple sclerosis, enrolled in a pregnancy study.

The nucleotides are TGTGCCAGCAGCTTGGAGGGGTTCGCACCCCAAGAGACCCAGTACTTC. This translates into CASSLEGFAPQETQYF. The chain is made from TRBV7-9 and TRBJ2-5; TRBD2 could be the D gene, as 6 bases match. The CDR3 numbers 16 residues from cysteine through phenylalanine. Left in the record is the CDR3 DNA by itself, 48 bases read in frame from the first base. V is reduced by 3 bases and J by 1 base, leaving a spacing of 15 bases between them. CDR1 and CDR2, per the germline V gene (reference sequence), are SEHNR and FQNEAQ. Joined to the reference TRBV7-9 and TRBJ2-5 proteins, this CDR3 gives the full variable domain: DTGVSQNPRHKITKRGQNVTFRCDPISEHNRLYWYRQTLGQGPEFLTYFQNEAQLEKSRLLSDRFSAERPKGSFSTLEIQRTEQGDSAMYLCASSLEGFAPQETQYFGPGTRLLVL.